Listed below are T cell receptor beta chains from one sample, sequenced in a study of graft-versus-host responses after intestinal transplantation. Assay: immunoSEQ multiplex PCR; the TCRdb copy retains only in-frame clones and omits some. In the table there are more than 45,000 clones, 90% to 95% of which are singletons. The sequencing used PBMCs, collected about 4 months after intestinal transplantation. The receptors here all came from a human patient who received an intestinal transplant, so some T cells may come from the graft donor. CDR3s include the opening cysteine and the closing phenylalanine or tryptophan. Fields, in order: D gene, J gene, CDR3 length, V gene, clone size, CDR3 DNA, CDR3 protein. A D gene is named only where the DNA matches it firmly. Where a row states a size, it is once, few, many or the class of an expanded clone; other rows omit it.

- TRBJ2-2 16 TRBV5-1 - TGCGCCAGCAGCTTGGAGCTAGCGACGAACACCGGGGAGCTGTTTTTT CASSLELATNTGELFF
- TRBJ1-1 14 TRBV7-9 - TGTGCCAGCAGTCCGGGACCGGAGAACACTGAAGCTTTCTTT CASSPGPENTEAFF
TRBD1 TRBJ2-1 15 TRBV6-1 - TGTGCCAGCAGTGATGGGGACAGGGCCTACAATGAGCAGTTCTTC CASSDGDRAYNEQFF
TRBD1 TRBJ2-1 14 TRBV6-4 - TGTGCCAGCAGTGACTTAAGGACAGGCAATGAGCAGTTCTTC CASSDLRTGNEQFF
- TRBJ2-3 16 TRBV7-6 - TGTGCCAGCAGCTTAGGAGAGTTGATAGGGACAGATACGCAGTATTTT CASSLGELIGTDTQYF
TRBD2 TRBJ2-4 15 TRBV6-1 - TGTGCCAGCAGGTCGGGACTAGCGGGAGAGAACATTCAGTACTTC CASRSGLAGENIQYF
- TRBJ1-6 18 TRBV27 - TGTGCCAGCAGCCGGTCTATTCCGGGCGAGACCTATAATTCACCCCTCCACTTT CASSRSIPGETYNSPLHF
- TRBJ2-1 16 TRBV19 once TGTGCCAGTAGTATAGAAGGCGAGAGCTCCTACAATGAGCAGTTCTTC CASSIEGESSYNEQFF
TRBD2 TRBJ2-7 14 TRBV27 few TGTGCCAGCAGTTCCGGACTAGCGATCAACGAGCAGTACTTC CASSSGLAINEQYF
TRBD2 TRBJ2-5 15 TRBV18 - TGTGCCAGCTCAAGGGGACTAGCGGGGGAAGAGACCCAGTACTTC CASSRGLAGEETQYF
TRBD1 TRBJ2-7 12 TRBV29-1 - TGCAGCGGCGGACAGGGCACCTACGAGCAGTACTTC CSGGQGTYEQYF
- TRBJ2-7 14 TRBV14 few TGTGCCAGCAGCCAAGATGCCCGCACGTACGAGCAGTACTTC CASSQDARTYEQYF
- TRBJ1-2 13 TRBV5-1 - TGCGCCAGCAGCTTCGAGATCCTCTATGGCTACACCTTC CASSFEILYGYTF
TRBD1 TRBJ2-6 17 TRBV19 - TGTGCCAGTAGTAAACCCGCGGACAGGGCCGGGGCCAACGTCCTGACTTTC CASSKPADRAGANVLTF
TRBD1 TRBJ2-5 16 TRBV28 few TGTGCCAGCAGTCCGCCCGGGACAGCTATCCAAGAGACCCAGTACTTC CASSPPGTAIQETQYF
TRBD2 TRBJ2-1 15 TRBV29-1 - TGCAGCGTTGAAGACCCGGGGGGCTCCTACAATGAGCAGTTCTTC CSVEDPGGSYNEQFF
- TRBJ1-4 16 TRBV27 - TGTGCCAGCAGTTCCCATCCGTACGGGACGAATGAAAAACTGTTTTTT CASSSHPYGTNEKLFF
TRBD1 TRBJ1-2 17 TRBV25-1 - TGTGCCAGCAGTGAATGGGTCAGGGGGTTTAGTAACTATGGCTACACCTTC CASSEWVRGFSNYGYTF
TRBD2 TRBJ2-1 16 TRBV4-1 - TGCGCCAGCAGCCCCCCTGGGGGGGGGATCTACAATGAGCAGTTCTTC CASSPPGGGIYNEQFF
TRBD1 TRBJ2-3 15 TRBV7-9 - TGTGCCAGCAGCTCCGGGACAGGAGGGGTAGATACGCAGTATTTT CASSSGTGGVDTQYF
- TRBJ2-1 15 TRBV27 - TGTGCCAGCAGTTTGAGCGCAGCAGGCTACAATGAGCAGTTCTTC CASSLSAAGYNEQFF
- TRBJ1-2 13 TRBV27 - TGTGCCGGCAGTCCCCGGGGAGCCTATGGCTACACCTTC CAGSPRGAYGYTF
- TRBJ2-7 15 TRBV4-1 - TGCGCCAGCGGACTAGAGGACAGGGTGGCCTACGAGCAGTACTTC CASGLEDRVAYEQYF
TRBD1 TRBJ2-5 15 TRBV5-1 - TGCGCCAGCAGCTTAGAGGGGGACAGGGTCGAGACCCAGTACTTC CASSLEGDRVETQYF
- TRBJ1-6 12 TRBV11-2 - TGTGCCAGCAGCTTAGGAGGGGCACCCCTCCACTTT CASSLGGAPLHF
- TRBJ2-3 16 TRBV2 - TGTGCCAGCAGTGAATACGGGGGCGGAAGCACAGATACGCAGTATTTT CASSEYGGGSTDTQYF
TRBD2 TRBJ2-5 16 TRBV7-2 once TGTGCCAGCAGCCGGCCTAGCGGGGGACGACAAGAGACCCAGTACTTC CASSRPSGGRQETQYF
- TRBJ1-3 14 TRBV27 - TGTGCCAGCAGTCCGTACAGCTCTGGAAACACCATATATTTT CASSPYSSGNTIYF
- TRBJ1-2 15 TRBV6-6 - TGTGCCAGCAGTTCTTACCCGACGGGCAGTTATGGCTACACCTTC CASSSYPTGSYGYTF
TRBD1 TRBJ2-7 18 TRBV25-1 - TGTGCCAACCTCATTCAATCCAGTTTGGGGACAGGGGCACGGGAGCAGTACTTC CANLIQSSLGTGAREQYF
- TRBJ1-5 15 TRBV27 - TGTGCCAGCAGCCCTATTCGGGGGAGCAATCAGCCCCAGCATTTT CASSPIRGSNQPQHF
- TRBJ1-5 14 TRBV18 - TGTGCCAGCTCACCGGTCGGGGGTAATCAGCCCCAGCATTTT CASSPVGGNQPQHF
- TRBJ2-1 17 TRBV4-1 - TGCGCCAGCAGCCACCAATCCGGGACCCTCTCCTACAATGAGCAGTTCTTC CASSHQSGTLSYNEQFF
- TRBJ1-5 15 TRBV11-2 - TGTGCCAGCAGCTTAGGGATAGCGAGCAATCAGCCCCAGCATTTT CASSLGIASNQPQHF
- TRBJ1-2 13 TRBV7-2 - TGTGCCAGCAGCTTAGGGACAGACTATGGCTACACCTTC CASSLGTDYGYTF
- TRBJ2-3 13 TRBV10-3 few TGTGCCATCAGTGATGGCCTCACAGATACGCAGTATTTT CAISDGLTDTQYF
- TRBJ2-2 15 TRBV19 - TGTGCCAGTGGGCTTTGGGCCGCGGGCACCGGGGAGCTGTTTTTT CASGLWAAGTGELFF
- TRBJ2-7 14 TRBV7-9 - TGTGCCAGCAGCGTAACAACAGGGCCCCACGAGCAGTACTTC CASSVTTGPHEQYF
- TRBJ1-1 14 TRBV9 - TGTGCCAGCAGCCCCGCAGGGCCATACACTGAAGCTTTCTTT CASSPAGPYTEAFF
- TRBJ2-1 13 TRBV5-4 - TGTGCCAGCAGCCCCCGGGGTTACAATGAGCAGTTCTTC CASSPRGYNEQFF